This T cell receptor (beta chain) was captured in a study of type 1 regulatory T cells. Study background: T-allo10 is a Tr1-enriched, alloantigen-specific CD4 T cell product made in vitro.

There are a few counts of this clonotype. Its antigen remains unidentified. TCRdb fed the reads into MiXCR, producing one record per CDR3 protein. The table records about 60,000 distinct CDR3 sequences, more than 45% of them present only once. V gave up 5 bases and J gave up 10 bases; unmatched junction bases: 23. The CDR3 has 18 amino acids. Broader study findings: Compared with non-type 1 regulatory T cells, type 1 regulatory T cells showed a more restricted TCR repertoire.

The chain joins TRBV12-3 or TRBV12-4 to TRBJ2-5; 9 bases line up with TRBD2. The TCR was taken from a human donor in good health. What was sequenced was cultured non-Tr1 T cells, either the whole culture or a sorted T cell fraction (not recorded which). The CDR3 region has the DNA TGTGCCAGCAGTCTCGGGACTAGCCTAACCAGGGACCCAGTACGCCAGTACTTC. Translating gives CASSLGTSLTRDPVRQYF.